This T cell receptor beta chain was captured by sequencing in a study of persistence of HIV-infected CD4 T cells. General study points: Antigen-responding cells were enriched for degenerate expanded CDR3beta sequences. TCRbeta richness was lower in CMV- and Gag-responding cells than in anti-CD3/anti-CD28-responding cells.

Note on this clone: Its antigen is unknown.

The immunoSEQ assay was version 4, run in survey mode. The table came from immunoSEQ multiplex PCR; TCRdb's copy has only in-frame clones and leaves some out. The profile shows under 40,000 clones, more than 75% of them singletons. The stimulus was lysate of CMV-infected fibroblasts, around 10 ug/mL. Sorted nonresponding memory CD4+ T cells were CD40L-negative, CD69-negative, CD45RO-high. These HIV-1-infected adults initiated suppressive ART in chronic infection. The V end was cut by 3 bases, the J end by 7 bases, with 13 bases between. This CDR3 comprises 14 residues. Germline V gives CDR1 MNHNS, CDR2 SASEGT.

The rearrangement links TRBV6-1 to TRBJ1-5; tentative D call: TRBD1 (6 bases). This material consisted of CD4+ T cells sorted from PBMCs after approximately 20-hour stimulation, taken from a patient who received antiretroviral therapy. The sequence was obtained from an adult woman with HIV who was CMV-seropositive. The DNA of the CDR3 is TGTGCCAGCAGTGAGTCAACAGGGTCCCAGCCCCAGCATTTT. Translating gives CASSESTGSQPQHF.